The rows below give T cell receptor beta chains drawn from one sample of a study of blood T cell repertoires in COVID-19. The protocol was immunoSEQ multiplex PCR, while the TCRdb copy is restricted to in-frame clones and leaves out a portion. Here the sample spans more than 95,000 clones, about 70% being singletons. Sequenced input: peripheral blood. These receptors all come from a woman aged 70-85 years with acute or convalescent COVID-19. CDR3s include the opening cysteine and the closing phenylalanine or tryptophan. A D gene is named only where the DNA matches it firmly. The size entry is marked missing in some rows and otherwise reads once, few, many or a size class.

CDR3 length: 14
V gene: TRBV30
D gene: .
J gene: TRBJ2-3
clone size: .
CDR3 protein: CAWEAGFSTDTQYF
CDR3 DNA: TGTGCCTGGGAAGCGGGTTTTAGCACAGATACGCAGTATTTT

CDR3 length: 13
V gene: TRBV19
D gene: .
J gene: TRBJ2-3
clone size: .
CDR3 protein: CASSPGDKDTQYF
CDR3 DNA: TGTGCCAGTAGTCCCGGGGACAAAGATACGCAGTATTTT

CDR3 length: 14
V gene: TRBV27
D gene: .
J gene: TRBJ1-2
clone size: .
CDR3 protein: CATRTDQGDYGYTF
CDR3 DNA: TGTGCCACCCGTACGGATCAGGGTGACTATGGCTACACCTTC

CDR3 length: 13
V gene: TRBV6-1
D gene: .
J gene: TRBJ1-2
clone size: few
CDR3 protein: CASSEGAFYGYTF
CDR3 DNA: TGTGCCAGCAGTGAAGGGGCTTTCTATGGCTACACCTTC

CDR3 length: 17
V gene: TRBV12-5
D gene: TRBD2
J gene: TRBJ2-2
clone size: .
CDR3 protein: CASGLSRLAANTGELFF
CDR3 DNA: TGTGCTAGTGGTTTGAGTAGACTAGCGGCGAACACCGGGGAGCTGTTTTTT

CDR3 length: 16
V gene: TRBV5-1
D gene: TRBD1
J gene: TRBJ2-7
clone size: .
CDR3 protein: CASSLFGTGTSYEQYF
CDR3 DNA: TGCGCCAGCAGCTTGTTCGGGACAGGGACTTCCTACGAGCAGTACTTC

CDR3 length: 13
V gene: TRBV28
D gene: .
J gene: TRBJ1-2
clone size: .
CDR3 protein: CASKVPQNYGYTF
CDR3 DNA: TGTGCCAGCAAGGTCCCACAGAACTATGGCTACACCTTC

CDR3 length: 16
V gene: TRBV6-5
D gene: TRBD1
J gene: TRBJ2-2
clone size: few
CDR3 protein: CASSYSTGGLTGELFF
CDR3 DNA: TGTGCCAGCAGTTACTCGACAGGGGGACTCACCGGGGAGCTGTTTTTT

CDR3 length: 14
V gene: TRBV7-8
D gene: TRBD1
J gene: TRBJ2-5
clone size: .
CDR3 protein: CASSPWDSQETQYF
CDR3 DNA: TGTGCCAGCAGCCCCTGGGACAGCCAAGAGACCCAGTACTTC

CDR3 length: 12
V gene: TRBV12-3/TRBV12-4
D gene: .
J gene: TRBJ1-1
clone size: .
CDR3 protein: CASSLGQPEAFF
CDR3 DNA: TGTGCCAGCAGTTTAGGACAGCCTGAAGCTTTCTTT

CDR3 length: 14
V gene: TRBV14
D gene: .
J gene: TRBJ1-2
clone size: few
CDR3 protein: CASSLYRDGYGYTF
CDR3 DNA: TGTGCCAGCAGCTTGTACAGGGACGGCTATGGCTACACCTTC

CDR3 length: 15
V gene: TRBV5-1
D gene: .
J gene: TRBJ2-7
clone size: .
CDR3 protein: CASRLDQLSSYEQYF
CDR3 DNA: TGCGCCAGCAGACTCGATCAACTGAGCTCCTACGAGCAGTACTTC

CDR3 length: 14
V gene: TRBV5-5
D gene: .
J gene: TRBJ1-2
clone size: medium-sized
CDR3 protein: CASSLATTDYGYTF
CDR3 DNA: TGTGCCAGCAGCTTGGCCACGACAGACTATGGCTACACCTTC

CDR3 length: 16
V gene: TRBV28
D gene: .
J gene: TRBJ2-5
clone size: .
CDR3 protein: CASSLFEASLQETQYF
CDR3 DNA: TGTGCCAGCAGTTTATTCGAGGCTAGTCTCCAAGAGACCCAGTACTTC

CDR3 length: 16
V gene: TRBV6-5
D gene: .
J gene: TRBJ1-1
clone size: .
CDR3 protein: CASSYSGQRMNTEAFF
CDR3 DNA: TGTGCCAGCAGTTACTCAGGACAGAGAATGAACACTGAAGCTTTCTTT

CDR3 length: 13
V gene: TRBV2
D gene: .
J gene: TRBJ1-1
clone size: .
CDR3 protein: CASSEDRVTEAFF
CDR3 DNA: TGTGCCAGCAGTGAAGACCGGGTTACTGAAGCTTTCTTT

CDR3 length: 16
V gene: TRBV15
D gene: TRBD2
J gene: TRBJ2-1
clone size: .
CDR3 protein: CATSSGLAGGYNEQFF
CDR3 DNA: TGTGCCACCAGCAGCGGACTAGCGGGAGGATACAATGAGCAGTTCTTC

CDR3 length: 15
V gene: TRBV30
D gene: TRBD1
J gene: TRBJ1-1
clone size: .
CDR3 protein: CAWRALGTGHTEAFF
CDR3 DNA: TGTGCCTGGAGGGCACTAGGGACAGGGCACACTGAAGCTTTCTTT

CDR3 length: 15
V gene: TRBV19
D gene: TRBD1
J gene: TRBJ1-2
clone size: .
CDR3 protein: CASSTNGRGLYGYTF
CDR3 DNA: TGTGCCAGTAGTACCAACGGCAGGGGGCTCTATGGCTACACCTTC

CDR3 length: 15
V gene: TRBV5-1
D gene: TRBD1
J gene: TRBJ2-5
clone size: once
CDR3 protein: CASSLWGQSEETQYF
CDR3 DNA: TGCGCCAGCAGCTTGTGGGGACAGAGCGAAGAGACCCAGTACTTC

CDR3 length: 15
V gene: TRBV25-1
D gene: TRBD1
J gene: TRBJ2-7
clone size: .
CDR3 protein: CASQPPGQGAHEQYF
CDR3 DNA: TGTGCCAGCCAACCCCCGGGACAGGGGGCCCACGAGCAGTACTTC

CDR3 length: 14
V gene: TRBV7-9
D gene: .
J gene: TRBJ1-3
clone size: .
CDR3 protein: CASTPVGRGNTIYF
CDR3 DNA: TGTGCCAGCACCCCCGTAGGGAGAGGAAACACCATATATTTT

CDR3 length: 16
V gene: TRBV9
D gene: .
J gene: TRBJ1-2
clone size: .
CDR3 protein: CASSTLPLGEDYGYTF
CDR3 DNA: TGTGCCAGCAGCACACTACCTCTTGGGGAGGACTATGGCTACACCTTC